The entry that follows covers one TCR beta chain sequence. The sample comes from a study of blood T cell repertoires in COVID-19. Study background: Researchers got acute and convalescent COVID-19 samples from the United States, Italy and Spain. T cells, B-cell-depleted T cells, or PBMCs provided the cDNA or gDNA that served as material.

V shed 7 bases, J shed 1 base, and the junction held 4 bases outside the gene matches. The germline gives CDR1 SNHLY, CDR2 FYNNEI. The CDR3 has 14 amino acids. Authors' methods: For nucleated cells, counts were estimated from reference gene primer amplification. The method was immunoSEQ multiplex PCR; TCRdb's version includes in-frame clones alone and lacks a portion of them. The DNA was the basis for D and trimming; V, J and clone size are from that table. This sample has 95,000 to 100,000 clones, with approximately 92% found just once. The sequence came from a man between 45 and 60 years old with active COVID-19. Sequenced material: peripheral blood. The V gene is TRBV2, the J gene TRBJ1-3, with 7 positions matching TRBD1. DNA for the CDR3: TGTGCCAGCACGACAGGGATTTCTGGAAACACCATATATTTT. Translated, it gives CASTTGISGNTIYF.